Shown below are 9 T cell receptor beta chains from a single sample sequenced in a study of Ad26.COV2.S vaccination and SARS-CoV-2 variants. Clones were sequenced by immunoSEQ multiplex PCR, and TCRdb holds only the in-frame ones, with some missing. The sample gives hundreds of thousands of clones, approximately 90% of which show up once; 5.5% to 7% is in the top ten. Treatment indicated: around 19 received Ad26.COV2.S at low or high dose, single or two shots; a few received placebo; per-sample allocation not given. Day 63 after the first vaccine or placebo injection was the time point for sampling. This specimen was peripheral blood, taken in a trial of Ad26.COV2.S vaccine versus placebo. These receptors were collected from a person between 18 and 65 years old who received the Ad26.COV2.S COVID-19 vaccine or a placebo.

The chain uses TRBV27 and TRBJ1-4; 7 positions match TRBD1. CDR1 is MNHEY, CDR2 SMNVEV, per germline (reference sequence). Germline trimming cut 6 bases from V and 4 bases from J; bases unmatched to any gene: 17. The CDR3 loop spans 18 amino acids. The CDR3 sequence: CASSNLGPNRGLNEKLFF. CDR3 nucleotides: TGTGCCAGCAGCAACTTAGGACCAAACAGGGGACTTAATGAAAAACTGTTTTTT.

This clone was picked up one time. The chain joins TRBV7-2 to TRBJ1-1; TRBD1 is a possible D gene (5 bases). There are 15 residues in the CDR3. Per germline, CDR1 SGHTA and CDR2 FQGNSA. V was pared by 2 bases and J by 2 bases, with 12 bases between. CDR3 protein: CASSLSQGRNTEAFF. The CDR3 coding sequence is TGTGCCAGCAGCTTATCTCAGGGCAGAAACACTGAAGCTTTCTTT.

The V and J genes are TRBV10-3 and TRBJ2-2; D may match TRBD1 or TRBD2 (5 bases each). V was pared by 0 bases and J by 3 bases, with 14 bases between. The germline CDR1 and CDR2 sequences are ENHRY and SYGVKD. The CDR3 totals 17 residues. The CDR3 sequence is CAISESTGGSDTGELFF. The CDR3 bases are TGTGCCATCAGTGAGTCGACTGGGGGTTCCGACACCGGGGAGCTGTTTTTT.

The chain uses TRBV9 and TRBJ2-3; TRBD2 matches 8 bases. Germline lookup yields CDR1 SGDLS and CDR2 YYNGEE. There are 16 residues in the CDR3. J lost 4 bases, V lost 4 bases, and 11 bases had no gene match. The CDR3 bases are TGTGCCAGCAGCAGCCCCGGGAGGGGAATGGCAGATACGCAGTATTTT. The encoded protein is CASSSPGRGMADTQYF. The entire variable domain, with the rest obtained from reference TRBV9 and TRBJ2-3, is as follows: DSGVTQTPKHLITATGQRVTLRCSPRSGDLSVYWYQQSLDQGLQFLIQYYNGEERAKGNILERFSAQQFPDLHSELNLSSLELGDSALYFCASSSPGRGMADTQYFGPGTRLTVL.

In its sample, this clone was seen many times. The chain recombines TRBV4-2 with TRBJ2-4; 10 bases match TRBD2. Trimming cost V 4 bases and J 6 bases; bases outside gene matches: 6. Germline V lookup: CDR1 LGHNA, CDR2 YNFKEQ. This CDR3 spans 15 amino acids. The CDR3 spells CASSPLAGDANIQYF. For the CDR3, the DNA is TGTGCCAGCAGCCCCCTAGCGGGAGACGCAAACATTCAGTACTTC.

The chain recombines TRBV6-6 with TRBJ1-5; D gene uncertain. Germline V gene sequence: CDR1 MNHNY, CDR2 SVGAGI (reference sequence). This CDR3 is 16 amino acids long. V was clipped by 3 bases and J by 0 bases, with 12 bases between them. CDR3 sequence: CASSYGFEYSNQPQHF. CDR3 sequence (DNA): TGTGCCAGCAGTTATGGGTTTGAGTATAGCAATCAGCCCCAGCATTTT.

The chain is built from TRBV5-1 and TRBJ2-2; D is unclear. CDR1 is SGHRS and CDR2 is YFSETQ in the germline V gene. With 2 bases removed from V and 7 bases from J, the gap between germline ends came to 9 bases. The CDR3 has 13 amino acids. This CDR3 is CASSFGPGGELFF. CDR3 DNA sequence: TGCGCCAGCAGCTTTGGGCCGGGCGGGGAGCTGTTTTTT.

The rearrangement uses TRBV18 and TRBJ2-1; 9 bases align to TRBD2. Losses at the gene ends were 3 bases for V and 0 bases for J; bases not matched to a gene: 6. Germline CDR1 is KGHSH and CDR2 is LQKENI. The CDR3 runs to 17 residues. The CDR3 region has the DNA TGTGCCAGCTCACCCGACGCTAGCGGGAACTCCTACAATGAGCAGTTCTTC. Amino acids: CASSPDASGNSYNEQFF.

This sequence joins TRBV7-3 and TRBJ1-1; TRBD1 matches 11 bases. This CDR3 comprises 14 residues. V was clipped by 3 bases and J by 5 bases; unmatched bases: 2. Per germline, CDR1 SGHTA and CDR2 FQGTGA. In DNA form, the CDR3 reads TGTGCCAGCAGCTTGGACAGGGGGCGGACTGAAGCTTTCTTT. It specifies CASSLDRGRTEAFF.